This T cell receptor beta chain was sequenced in a study of T cell responses to AZD1222 COVID-19 vaccine. Germline V gene lookup returns CDR1 MGHRA and CDR2 YSYEKL. Germline trimming cut 3 bases from V and 5 bases from J; bases unmatched to any gene: 5. The CDR3 spans 16 residues. Repertoires were generated with immunoSEQ multiplex PCR, while TCRdb's copy carries only in-frame clones and drops some. The sample records about 150,000 clones, 85% to 95% being singletons. This sequence originates from an adult who received the AZD1222 COVID-19 vaccine. The chain employs TRBV4-1 and TRBJ2-1, with 12 bases that match TRBD2. The sequencing used peripheral blood, collected 28 days after the second AZD1222 dose. This chain's CDR3 is CASSHPSSGGDNEQFF. The CDR3, as DNA: TGCGCCAGCAGCCATCCCTCTAGCGGGGGGGACAATGAGCAGTTCTTC.